A single sample is the source of the 11 T cell receptor beta chains below, sequenced in a study of shared clonotypes between healthy human individuals. Clones were read by immunoSEQ multiplex PCR, and TCRdb kept only the in-frame ones, dropping some. The data hold approximately 2.1 million clones, with approximately 95% observed a single time. Sequencing was done on a sample of naive CD4+ T cells from PBMCs. This sample's subset: CD45RA+ positively selected. These receptors all come from a man younger than 35 in good health. Some clones in this sample may be carry-over from other donors' samples.

The rearrangement joins TRBV28 to TRBJ1-4; D might be TRBD1 (5 bases). Germline V gives CDR1 MDHEN, CDR2 SYDVKM. The CDR3 has 17 amino acids. The V gene lost 7 bases and the J gene lost 0 bases, with 18 bases spanning the gap. CDR3 loop: CASTRGGLLTTNEKLFF. CDR3 DNA: TGTGCCAGCACCCGGGGGGGACTCCTCACAACTAATGAAAAACTGTTTTTT.

This clone turned up a few times. The CDR3 nucleotides are TGTGCCAGCAGCTTAGTCCGCGATGATACGCAGTATTTT. This encodes CASSLVRDDTQYF. The chain employs TRBV7-2 and TRBJ2-3; no clear D gene. The CDR3 runs 13 residues. V lost 1 base and J lost 6, with 8 bases in between. Germline V lookup: CDR1 SGHTA, CDR2 FQGNSA.

J is TRBJ2-3 and V is TRBV6-1, with no clear D. Deletions cut 3 bases from V and 0 bases from J, with 16 bases between. Germline lookup yields CDR1 MNHNS and CDR2 SASEGT. This CDR3 has 17 residues. The CDR3 spells CASSDRVNYVSTDTQYF. The CDR3 DNA follows: TGTGCCAGCAGTGACCGGGTCAATTATGTTAGCACAGATACGCAGTATTTT.

The genes are TRBV29-1 and TRBJ1-5, with a tentative D call TRBD1 (6 bases). The CDR3 sequence is 13 residues long. Per the germline V gene, CDR1 is SQVTM and CDR2 is ANQGSEA. V was cut by 4 bases and J by 8 bases, with 15 bases left in between. The DNA for the CDR3 is TGCAGCGTTGGGTCAGGGGATAACAAGCCCCAGCATTTT. Protein: CSVGSGDNKPQHF.

The chain employs TRBV28 and TRBJ2-5, with a possible D match to TRBD1 (6 bases). Germline V gives CDR1 MDHEN, CDR2 SYDVKM. CDR3 length: 14 residues. Trimming removed 5 bases at V and 5 bases at J, with 15 bases between. The CDR3 DNA reads as TGTGCCAGCAGTCTCTTTACAGGGAAGGAGACCCAGTACTTC. Translating gives CASSLFTGKETQYF.

This chain joins TRBV4-3 and TRBJ1-2; D remains unclear. Germline V gene data show CDR1 as LGHNA and CDR2 as YSLEER. This CDR3 region has 15 residues. V lost 0 bases, J lost 2 bases, and 10 bases lay in between. CDR3 sequence (DNA): TGCGCCAGCAGCCAAGATCATCGCCAGAACTATGGCTACACCTTC. Its protein is CASSQDHRQNYGYTF.

The chain is built from TRBV7-9 and TRBJ1-1, with D possibly TRBD1 on 5 matching bases. The CDR3 contains 13 residues. Trimming took off 3 bases at V and 5 bases at J, with 10 bases between the two ends. The germline V gene encodes CDR1 SEHNR and CDR2 FQNEAQ (reference sequence). The CDR3 region is CASSFGGSTEAFF. CDR3 sequence (DNA): TGTGCCAGCAGCTTTGGGGGTTCGACTGAAGCTTTCTTT.

This chain uses TRBV7-9 with TRBJ1-6; D is possibly TRBD1 (5 bases). This CDR3 region has 14 residues. The germline gives CDR1 SEHNR, CDR2 FQNEAQ (reference sequence). With 3 bases removed from V and 10 bases from J, the gap between germline ends came to 13 bases. CDR3 in amino acids: CASSLEGRESPLHF. CDR3 nucleotides: TGTGCCAGCAGCTTGGAGGGGCGCGAATCACCCCTCCACTTT.

Note on this clone: The same CDR3 can be traced to other DNA sequences in this sample. The CDR3 reads CASSPRGGDEQYF. The CDR3 bases are TGTGCCAGCTCACCCCGGGGTGGGGACGAGCAGTACTTC. V and J are TRBV18 and TRBJ2-7; D is possibly TRBD2 (5 bases). Trimming took 3 bases from V and 5 from J, leaving 11 bases between them. CDR1 and CDR2 (germline): KGHSH, LQKENI. The CDR3 is 13 residues long.

The J gene is TRBJ2-3, the V gene TRBV28; tentative D call: TRBD2 (6 bases). Deletions cut 2 bases from V and 5 bases from J, with 17 bases between. The length of the CDR3 is 16 residues. The germline gives CDR1 MDHEN, CDR2 SYDVKM. In DNA form, the CDR3 reads TGTGCCAGCAGTTTAGACCCCACGGGAGTAATAGATACGCAGTATTTT. Translating gives CASSLDPTGVIDTQYF.

The chain couples TRBV5-8 to TRBJ2-1; D possibly uses TRBD1 or TRBD2 (6 bases each). The CDR3 extends over 15 amino acids. Trimming removed 0 bases at V and 7 bases at J, with 14 bases between. Germline CDR1 reads SGHTS; CDR2 reads YDEGEE. CDR3 sequence (DNA): TGTGCCAGCAGCTTGGAACGGGGGCGAGTGAATGAGCAGTTCTTC. This translates into CASSLERGRVNEQFF.